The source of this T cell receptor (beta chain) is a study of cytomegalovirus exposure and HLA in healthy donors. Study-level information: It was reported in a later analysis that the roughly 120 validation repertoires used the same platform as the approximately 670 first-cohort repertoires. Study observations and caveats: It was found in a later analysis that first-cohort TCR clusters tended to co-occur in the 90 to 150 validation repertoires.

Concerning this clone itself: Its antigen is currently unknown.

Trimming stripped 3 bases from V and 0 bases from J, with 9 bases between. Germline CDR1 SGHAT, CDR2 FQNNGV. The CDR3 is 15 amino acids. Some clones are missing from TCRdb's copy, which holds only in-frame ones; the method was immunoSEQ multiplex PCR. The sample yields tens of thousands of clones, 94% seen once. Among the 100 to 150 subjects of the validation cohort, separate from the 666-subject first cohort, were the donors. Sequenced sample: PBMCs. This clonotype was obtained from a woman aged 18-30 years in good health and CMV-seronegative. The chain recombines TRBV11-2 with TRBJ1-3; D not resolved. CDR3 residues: CASSFPFFSGNTIYF. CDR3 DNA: TGTGCCAGCAGCTTTCCTTTCTTCTCTGGAAACACCATATATTTT.